These 15 T cell receptor beta chains originate from one sample sequenced in a study of beta chain features in type 1 diabetes. The entirety of the isolated RNA underwent reverse transcription, so expressed TCRB transcripts were sequenced. Libraries were prepared by immunoSEQ multiplex PCR; TCRdb keeps only in-frame clonotypes and omits some of them. This table holds a few hundred thousand clones, over 13% found once. Sequencing used naive CD4+ T cells from blood. The receptor source for this set is a young woman in good health.

The chain recombines TRBV5-8 with TRBJ2-3; 8 bases match TRBD1. V lost 2 bases to trimming and J lost 4 bases; unmatched junction nucleotides: 9. The germline gives CDR1 SGHTS, CDR2 YDEGEE. The length of the CDR3 is 16 residues. The CDR3 here is CASSFGTGYFADTQYF. In nucleotides, the CDR3 is TGTGCCAGCAGCTTCGGGACAGGCTATTTCGCAGATACGCAGTATTTT.

This chain uses TRBV30 with TRBJ2-3, with D tentatively TRBD1 (6 bases). CDR3 size: 12 residues. V was trimmed by 1 base and J by 9 bases, leaving 11 bases between them. Germline V lookup: CDR1 GTSNPN, CDR2 SVGIG (reference sequence). The CDR3 region is CAWSASRGTQYF. Written as DNA, the CDR3 is TGTGCCTGGAGTGCCTCGAGGGGGACGCAGTATTTT.

The chain has TRBV15 and TRBJ2-1, with 12 bases lining up with TRBD2. The V segment lost 3 bases and the J segment 4 bases; nucleotides outside the gene matches: 1. Germline CDR1 is LNHNV and CDR2 is YYDKDF (reference sequence). The CDR3 is made up of 15 amino acids. The CDR3 sequence: CATSSGLAGYNEQFF. CDR3 sequence (DNA): TGTGCCACCAGCAGCGGACTAGCGGGATACAATGAGCAGTTCTTC.

The chain uses TRBV4-3 and TRBJ1-4; no reliable D call. The V and J ends lost 5 bases and 8 bases respectively, with 24 bases between them. CDR1 LGHNA and CDR2 YSLEER come from the germline V gene. The CDR3 extends over 17 amino acids. In nucleotides, the CDR3 is TGCGCCAGCAGCGCCTGGCGCGAAGGCCCGGGAGAGGAAAAACTGTTTTTT. As protein: CASSAWREGPGEEKLFF.

This clone appeared a few times. This rearrangement joins TRBV7-2 to TRBJ2-3, with D maybe TRBD1 (6 bases). CDR1 and CDR2 (germline): SGHTA, FQGNSA. The CDR3 has 16 amino acids. Trimming took 5 bases from V and 3 from J, leaving 18 bases between them. The CDR3 DNA reads as TGTGCCAGCAGCCCTCGACTGGGACAACATACAGATACGCAGTATTTT. Translated: CASSPRLGQHTDTQYF.

The chain employs TRBV28 and TRBJ2-4; 10 bases are a match to TRBD1. Germline CDR1 is MDHEN and CDR2 is SYDVKM. The CDR3 is 18 residues long. V lost 5 bases, J lost 0 bases, and 10 bases stayed unmatched. In nucleotides, the CDR3 is TGTGCCAGCAGTCCGGGACAGGGGAAATCGTTAGCCAAAAACATTCAGTACTTC. This sequence encodes CASSPGQGKSLAKNIQYF.

The sample holds a few counts of this clone. J is TRBJ2-2 and V is TRBV6-6; possibly TRBD1 for D (6 bases). The V gene's germline CDR1 is MNHNY and CDR2 SVGAGI (reference sequence). V gave up 0 bases and J gave up 5 bases, with 13 bases separating them. This CDR3 has 16 residues. In DNA, the CDR3 is TGTGCCAGCAGTTACTCCTACAACAGGGTTACCGGGGAGCTGTTTTTT. It encodes CASSYSYNRVTGELFF.

The J gene is TRBJ2-3, the V gene TRBV5-1; TRBD2 aligns across 13 bases. The ends lost 4 bases at V and 2 bases at J; junction bases unmatched: 4. Germline CDR1 reads SGHRS; CDR2 reads YFSETQ. The CDR3 contains 16 residues. CDR3 loop: CASSQTSGRSTDTQYF. The CDR3 DNA is TGCGCCAGCAGCCAGACTAGCGGGAGGTCCACAGATACGCAGTATTTT.

The chain carries TRBV19 and TRBJ2-1; 9 bases fit TRBD2. The length of the CDR3 is 16 residues. After removal of 7 bases from V and 2 bases from J, the junction contained 9 bases not matched to a gene. Germline V gene data show CDR1 as LNHDA and CDR2 as SQIVND (reference sequence). This CDR3 is CASTRRREGTYNEQFF. Here the CDR3 DNA reads TGTGCCAGTACCCGGCGGCGGGAGGGGACCTACAATGAGCAGTTCTTC.

CDR3 region: CASRGTGQNTEAFF. In DNA, the CDR3 is TGTGCCAGCAGAGGGACAGGACAGAACACTGAAGCTTTCTTT. The genes are TRBV6-1 and TRBJ1-1; 8 bases are a match to TRBD1. This CDR3 contains 14 residues. Germline values: CDR1 MNHNS, CDR2 SASEGT. The V gene end was trimmed by 6 bases and the J gene end by 1 base; junction bases not matched to a gene: 4.

This clone occurred a few times. The gene calls are TRBV6-6 and TRBJ1-2; TRBD1 matches at 9 bases. Germline loops: CDR1 MNHNY, CDR2 SVGAGI (reference sequence). The CDR3 is made up of 13 amino acids. The V and J ends lost 5 bases and 8 bases, in that order; junction bases with no gene match: 6. The CDR3, as DNA: TGTGCCAGCAGTCAGGGACAGGGAGGCGGCTACACCTTC. It codes for CASSQGQGGGYTF.

This clone came up a few times. The DNA of the CDR3 is TGCGCCAGCAGCTTGGGGGGACAGGGGAGAAGATTCCACGAGCAGTACTTC. Translation: CASSLGGQGRRFHEQYF. This chain connects TRBV5-1 to TRBJ2-7; TRBD1 aligns across 10 bases. The CDR3 contains 17 residues. CDR1 is SGHRS and CDR2 is YFSETQ in the germline V gene. The ends lost 0 bases at V and 5 bases at J; junction bases unmatched: 11. Variable domain in full (rest from reference TRBV5-1 and TRBJ2-7): KAGVTQTPRYLIKTRGQQVTLSCSPISGHRSVSWYQQTPGQGLQFLFEYFSETQRNKGNFPGRFSGRQFSNSRSEMNVSTLELGDSALYLCASSLGGQGRRFHEQYFGPGTRLTVT.

J is TRBJ2-7 and V is TRBV11-2; D is perhaps TRBD2 (5 bases). The CDR3 has 14 amino acids. CDR1 and CDR2 (germline): SGHAT, FQNNGV. V was cut by 5 bases and J by 2 bases, with 13 bases left in between. The DNA of the CDR3 is TGTGCCAGCAGCAAACGGTCCGGGACCTACGAGCAGTACTTC. As protein: CASSKRSGTYEQYF.

The chain recombines TRBV6-5 with TRBJ2-3; D is uncertain. Germline V CDR1 and CDR2: MNHEY, SVGAGI. CDR3 length: 13 amino acids. Between the trimmed V and J ends, which lost 6 bases and 6 bases, there was a span of 13 bases. CDR3 DNA sequence: TGTGCCAGCAGGCCCCCACTAACGGATACGCAGTATTTT. Translated: CASRPPLTDTQYF.

Here the CDR3 DNA reads TGTGCCAGCAGCTCGGGACTAGCGGGAGGAAGCGAGCAGTACTTC. Residues: CASSSGLAGGSEQYF. The V call is TRBV11-1, the J call TRBJ2-7; TRBD2 matches at 15 bases. The CDR3 has 15 amino acids. The germline V gene encodes CDR1 SGHAT and CDR2 FQDESV (reference sequence). Unmatched junction bases numbered 4, after V lost 4 bases and J lost 6 bases.